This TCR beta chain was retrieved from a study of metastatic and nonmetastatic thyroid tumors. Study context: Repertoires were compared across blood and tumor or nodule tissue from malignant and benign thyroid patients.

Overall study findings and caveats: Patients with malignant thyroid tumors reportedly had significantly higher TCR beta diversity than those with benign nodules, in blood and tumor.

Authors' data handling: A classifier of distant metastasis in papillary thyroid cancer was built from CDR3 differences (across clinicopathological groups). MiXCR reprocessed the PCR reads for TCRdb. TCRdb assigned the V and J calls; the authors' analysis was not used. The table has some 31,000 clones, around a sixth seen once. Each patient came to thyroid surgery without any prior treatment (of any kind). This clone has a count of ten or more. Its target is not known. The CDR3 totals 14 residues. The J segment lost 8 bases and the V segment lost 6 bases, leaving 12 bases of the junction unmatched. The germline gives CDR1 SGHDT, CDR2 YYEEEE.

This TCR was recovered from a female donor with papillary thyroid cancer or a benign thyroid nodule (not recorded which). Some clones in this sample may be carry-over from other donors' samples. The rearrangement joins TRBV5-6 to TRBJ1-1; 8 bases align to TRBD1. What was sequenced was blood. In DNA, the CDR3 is TGTGCCAGCACCCCGACAGGGGTAGATCCAGAAGCTTTCTTT. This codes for CASTPTGVDPEAFF.